This T cell receptor beta chain was sequenced in a study of T cells after yellow fever vaccination. MiXCR, run by TCRdb on the 5' RACE reads, gives a single entry per CDR3 protein. The sample holds some 350,000 distinct CDR3 sequences, 8.7% seen once. Study-wide results and limits: Overall, a small share of clonotypes was seen in both CD4 and CD8 compartments. Clones that expanded after primary vaccination mostly reappeared after the booster (96% CD4, approximately 89% CD8).

The CDR3 length is 17 residues. The ends were cut back, 3 bases at V and 4 bases at J, with 18 bases in the middle. The germline gives CDR1 LGHNA, CDR2 YNFKEQ. Comments on this clonotype: Antigen specificity is unknown.

The TCR was taken from a man in his late teens or twenties who received the YFV17D yellow fever vaccine. The sequencing here drew on PBMCs, taken on the day of the first yellow fever vaccination. This chain links TRBV4-2 with TRBJ1-4, with a tentative D call TRBD1 (5 bases). The CDR3, as DNA: TGTGCCAGCAGCCATCCCCCGGGCGGGGCGGGTAATGAAAAACTGTTTTTT. It translates to CASSHPPGGAGNEKLFF.